The 27 T cell receptor beta chains below come from one sample, sequenced in a study of CD8 T cells in Susac syndrome. Random hexamers were used to reverse transcribe the RNA input (about 0.45 to 1 ug). Each CDR3 protein gets one entry after TCRdb re-called the immunoSEQ multiplex PCR reads with MiXCR. There are some 150,000 distinct CDR3 sequences in the sample; nearly 97% occur only once, and 0.084% lies in the top ten. The sequenced sample consisted of CD4+ T cells from PBMCs. These receptors all come from a human donor with Susac syndrome.

The sample holds one count of this clonotype. The V and J genes are TRBV20-1 and TRBJ2-5, with D possibly matching TRBD2 (6 bases). V lost 6 bases to trimming and J lost 1 base, with 15 bases between them. The germline CDR1 and CDR2 sequences are DFQATT and SNEGSKA (reference sequence). This CDR3 region has 14 residues. The CDR3 protein is CSAAPAGLQETQYF. In DNA, the CDR3 is TGCAGTGCCGCGCCAGCGGGCCTCCAAGAGACCCAGTACTTC.

V is TRBV20-1 and J is TRBJ1-6, with unresolved D. Germline V gives CDR1 DFQATT, CDR2 SNEGSKA (reference sequence). Trimming shortened V by 3 bases and J by 4 bases, and 10 bases separated the two germline ends. CDR3 length: 14 amino acids. CDR3 nucleotides: TGCAGTGCTAGTCCACGGGGTTATAATTCACCCCTCCACTTT. Translating gives CSASPRGYNSPLHF.

V usage is TRBV7-9 and J usage is TRBJ1-2; D call uncertain. Germline V CDR1 and CDR2: SEHNR, FQNEAQ (reference sequence). This CDR3 is 13 amino acids long. V was trimmed by 4 bases and J by 4 bases, leaving 10 bases between them. CDR3 in amino acids: CASSWEEGYGYTF. CDR3 nucleotides: TGTGCCAGCAGCTGGGAGGAGGGCTATGGCTACACCTTC.

The V and J genes are TRBV21-1 and TRBJ2-7. TRBV21-1 is a recognized pseudogene. This CDR3 has 14 amino acids. Written as DNA, the CDR3 is TGTGCCAGCAGAAACCGGGGACTGCCTCACGAGCAGTACTTC. This encodes CASRNRGLPHEQYF.

The chain is built from TRBV4-1 and TRBJ2-1; 7 bases are a match to TRBD1. The J segment lost 6 bases and the V segment lost 4 bases, leaving 12 bases of the junction unmatched. This CDR3 contains 16 residues. Germline CDR1 reads MGHRA; CDR2 reads YSYEKL. DNA for the CDR3: TGCGCCAGCAGCCGGATACCTACCGGGACAGTCAATGAGCAGTTCTTC. Amino acid sequence: CASSRIPTGTVNEQFF.

The chain links TRBV11-2 to TRBJ2-2; perhaps TRBD2 as D (6 bases). Trimming shortened V by 5 bases and J by 1 base, and 26 bases separated the two germline ends. Germline-derived CDR1 and CDR2 are SGHAT and FQNNGV. The CDR3 extends over 20 amino acids. CDR3 in DNA: TGTGCCAGCAGCCACACCCGAGCCGTCGGGAGCCGTAGGAACACCGGGGAGCTGTTTTTT. Translating it yields CASSHTRAVGSRRNTGELFF.

This chain uses TRBV29-1 with TRBJ1-2, with D perhaps TRBD1 (5 bases). The CDR3 is 13 amino acids. The germline V gene has CDR1 SQVTM and CDR2 ANQGSEA. The ends were cut back, 0 bases at V and 3 bases at J, with 8 bases in the middle. The DNA of the CDR3 is TGCAGCGTTGAAGATGGGGGTTACTATGGCTACACCTTC. Amino acids: CSVEDGGYYGYTF.

CDR3 residues: CASSGTGSDTSPYEQYF. The CDR3 coding sequence is TGCGCCAGCAGCGGGACAGGGTCAGATACAAGCCCCTACGAGCAGTACTTC. This chain uses TRBV5-1 with TRBJ2-7; 9 bases line up with TRBD1. Germline-derived CDR1 and CDR2 are SGHRS and YFSETQ. This CDR3 has 17 amino acids. The J segment lost 2 bases and the V segment lost 4 bases, leaving 13 bases of the junction unmatched. Full variable domain (missing parts from reference TRBV5-1 and TRBJ2-7): KAGVTQTPRYLIKTRGQQVTLSCSPISGHRSVSWYQQTPGQGLQFLFEYFSETQRNKGNFPGRFSGRQFSNSRSEMNVSTLELGDSALYLCASSGTGSDTSPYEQYFGPGTRLTVT.

This clonotype was picked up one time. The chain is built from TRBV29-1 and TRBJ2-5, with 7 bases aligning to TRBD2. The germline V gene encodes CDR1 SQVTM and CDR2 ANQGSEA. The CDR3 is 13 residues long. V was clipped by 4 bases and J by 5 bases; unmatched bases: 7. The CDR3 region is CSVGSGGRETQYF. CDR3 nucleotide sequence: TGCAGCGTTGGATCGGGAGGACGGGAGACCCAGTACTTC.

This rearrangement joins TRBV4-1 to TRBJ2-3; 7 bases agree with TRBD2. Germline trimming cut 0 bases from V and 0 bases from J; bases unmatched to any gene: 6. This CDR3 is 17 amino acids long. Germline V gene data show CDR1 as MGHRA and CDR2 as YSYEKL. CDR3 in amino acids: CASSQDGASGSTDTQYF. DNA of the CDR3: TGCGCCAGCAGCCAAGATGGGGCTAGCGGTAGCACAGATACGCAGTATTTT.

This rearrangement joins TRBV3-1 to TRBJ2-7; D not resolved. The CDR3 spans 14 residues. V dropped 1 base and J dropped 4 bases, with 11 bases sitting between them. The germline CDR1 and CDR2 sequences are LGHDT and YNNKEL (reference sequence). DNA of the CDR3: TGTGCCAGCAGCCAAGGCACTGAACAATACGAGCAGTACTTC. Protein product: CASSQGTEQYEQYF.

The rearrangement uses TRBV29-1 and TRBJ2-1; the D is unclear. CDR3 size: 11 residues. The V and J ends lost 5 bases and 8 bases respectively, with 10 bases between them. Germline V gene lookup returns CDR1 SQVTM and CDR2 ANQGSEA. Here the CDR3 reads CSVLYGYEQFF. CDR3 nucleotides: TGCAGCGTTCTTTACGGGTATGAGCAGTTCTTC.

The chain recombines TRBV29-1 with TRBJ2-7, with D possibly being TRBD2 (6 bases). The CDR3 length is 13 residues. Per the germline V gene, CDR1 is SQVTM and CDR2 is ANQGSEA. Deletions cut 6 bases from V and 0 bases from J, with 12 bases between. The CDR3 bases are TGCAGCGTGAAGGACGGGAGCTCCTACGAGCAGTACTTC. This encodes CSVKDGSSYEQYF.

CDR3 sequence: CSALTGTSGTNEQFF. The CDR3 DNA follows: TGCAGTGCTCTCACCGGGACTAGCGGAACCAATGAGCAGTTCTTC. The rearrangement uses TRBV20-1 and TRBJ2-1, with 11 bases aligning to TRBD2. This CDR3 comprises 15 residues. Germline CDR1 is DFQATT and CDR2 is SNEGSKA (reference sequence). V gave up 5 bases and J gave up 6 bases; unmatched junction bases: 9.

The V gene is TRBV29-1, the J gene TRBJ1-4, with 7 bases identical to TRBD1. CDR3 size: 13 residues. V lost 7 bases to trimming and J lost 3 bases; unmatched junction nucleotides: 5. Germline V lookup: CDR1 SQVTM, CDR2 ANQGSEA. CDR3 protein: CSGTQGPNEKLFF. For the CDR3, the DNA is TGCAGCGGAACACAGGGGCCTAATGAAAAACTGTTTTTT.

The table lists this clonotype with a count of one. V gene TRBV7-6 combines with J gene TRBJ2-3, with 10 bases that match TRBD2. The V gene end was trimmed by 1 base and the J gene end by 0 bases; junction bases not matched to a gene: 7. Germline V gene data show CDR1 as SGHVS and CDR2 as FNYEAQ. The CDR3 is 18 residues long. CDR3 sequence: CASSLVSGGAGSTDTQYF. The CDR3, as DNA: TGTGCCAGCAGCTTAGTGAGCGGGGGGGCCGGTAGCACAGATACGCAGTATTTT. Based on the CDR3 plus reference TRBV7-6 and TRBJ2-3, the full variable domain is GAGVSQSPRYKVTKRGQDVALRCDPISGHVSLYWYRQALGQGPEFLTYFNYEAQQDKSGLPNDRFSAERPEGSISTLTIQRTEQRDSAMYRCASSLVSGGAGSTDTQYFGPGTRLTVL.

The J gene is TRBJ1-2, the V gene TRBV4-1, with TRBD1 matching over 12 bases. J was trimmed by 7 bases and V by 4 bases; bases with no gene match: 7. Germline lookup yields CDR1 MGHRA and CDR2 YSYEKL. The CDR3 extends over 15 amino acids. The CDR3 reads CASSRGTGGGGGYTF. DNA of the CDR3: TGCGCCAGCAGCCGAGGGACAGGGGGCGGAGGTGGCTACACCTTC.

The J gene is TRBJ2-1, the V gene TRBV7-3, with 8 positions matching TRBD1. V was pared by 6 bases and J by 6 bases, with 4 bases of the junction left unmatched. The CDR3 length is 13 residues. The germline V gene encodes CDR1 SGHTA and CDR2 FQGTGA. CDR3 sequence: CASRSTGGNEQFF. The CDR3 DNA sequence: TGTGCCAGCAGGTCTACAGGGGGCAATGAGCAGTTCTTC. Full variable domain (rest looked up from reference TRBV7-3 and TRBJ2-1): GAGVSQTPSNKVTEKGKYVELRCDPISGHTALYWYRQSLGQGPEFLIYFQGTGAADDSGLPNDRFFAVRPEGSVSTLKIQRTERGDSAVYLCASRSTGGNEQFFGPGTRLTVL.

V usage is TRBV13 and J usage is TRBJ2-7; 8 bases line up with TRBD2. Losses at the gene ends were 4 bases for V and 2 bases for J; bases not matched to a gene: 10. This CDR3 spans 16 amino acids. Germline CDR1 and CDR2: PRHDT and FYEKMQ (reference sequence). This chain's CDR3 is CASSYSIAGGAYEQYF. The CDR3 DNA follows: TGTGCCAGCAGCTACTCCATTGCGGGAGGCGCCTACGAGCAGTACTTC.

V is TRBV20-1 and J is TRBJ2-1; D tentatively fits TRBD1 or TRBD2 (6 bases each). Per germline, CDR1 DFQATT and CDR2 SNEGSKA (reference sequence). With 3 bases removed from V and 2 bases from J, the gap between germline ends came to 17 bases. This CDR3 is 16 amino acids long. CDR3 loop: CSARVRGVGAYNEQFF. CDR3 bases: TGCAGTGCTAGGGTGAGGGGGGTCGGGGCCTACAATGAGCAGTTCTTC.

The J gene is TRBJ1-3, the V gene TRBV20-1; weak D call: TRBD1 (5 bases). Deletions cut 0 bases from V and 4 bases from J, with 10 bases between. Per the germline V gene, CDR1 is DFQATT and CDR2 is SNEGSKA (reference sequence). This CDR3 is 14 amino acids long. CDR3 bases: TGCAGTGCTAGAGATCTGACAGCCGGAAACACCATATATTTT. It is translated as CSARDLTAGNTIYF.

This chain links TRBV25-1 with TRBJ2-7, with D hard to call. Germline V gene sequence: CDR1 MGHDK, CDR2 SYGVNS. V shed 3 bases and J shed 0 bases, with 12 bases lying between them. The CDR3 contains 15 residues. The CDR3: CASSDSSKSSYEQYF. The CDR3, as DNA: TGTGCCAGCAGTGACTCGAGTAAGAGCTCCTACGAGCAGTACTTC.

About this clonotype: A junction boundary mismatches the germline segment, possibly from a read error. The rearrangement joins TRBV6-1 to TRBJ2-4; D is unresolved. The CDR3 is made up of 16 amino acids. Germline V CDR1 and CDR2: MNHNS, SASEGT. DNA for the CDR3: TGTGCCAGCAGTCAAGCTTACCAGCTAGCCAAAAACATTCAGTACTTC. It is translated as CASSQAYQLAKNIQYF.

V and J are TRBV28 and TRBJ1-2; a weak D match, TRBD1 (5 bases). The V gene lost 8 bases and the J gene lost 7 bases, with 17 bases spanning the gap. CDR1 MDHEN and CDR2 SYDVKM come from the germline V gene. The CDR3 runs to 13 residues. Here the CDR3 reads CASSWGGARGYTF. The CDR3 nucleotides are TGTGCCAGCTCCTGGGGGGGAGCTCGTGGCTACACCTTC.

The chain recombines TRBV5-1 with TRBJ2-6; D unclear. V lost 4 bases, J lost 0 bases, and 5 bases lay in between. The CDR3 is 14 amino acids. Germline CDR1 and CDR2: SGHRS and YFSETQ. The CDR3 nucleotides read TGCGCCAGCAGCCCCCGCTCTGGGGCCAACGTCCTGACTTTC. This sequence encodes CASSPRSGANVLTF.

The chain carries TRBV20-1 and TRBJ2-5; the D gene is possibly TRBD2 (6 bases). Between the trimmed V and J ends, which lost 3 bases and 8 bases, there was a span of 10 bases. The CDR3 is made up of 11 amino acids. The germline gives CDR1 DFQATT, CDR2 SNEGSKA (reference sequence). The CDR3 reads CSARMRETQYF. In nucleotides, the CDR3 is TGCAGTGCTAGGATGCGGGAAACCCAGTACTTC.

The chain joins TRBV20-1 to TRBJ2-5, with D possibly being TRBD1 (5 bases). CDR1 and CDR2 (germline): DFQATT, SNEGSKA (reference sequence). Trimming left V 0 bases short and J 1 base short, with 15 bases between. The CDR3 extends over 16 amino acids. This CDR3 is CSARELDNRRQETQYF. The CDR3 DNA follows: TGCAGTGCTAGAGAACTGGACAACCGACGCCAAGAGACCCAGTACTTC.